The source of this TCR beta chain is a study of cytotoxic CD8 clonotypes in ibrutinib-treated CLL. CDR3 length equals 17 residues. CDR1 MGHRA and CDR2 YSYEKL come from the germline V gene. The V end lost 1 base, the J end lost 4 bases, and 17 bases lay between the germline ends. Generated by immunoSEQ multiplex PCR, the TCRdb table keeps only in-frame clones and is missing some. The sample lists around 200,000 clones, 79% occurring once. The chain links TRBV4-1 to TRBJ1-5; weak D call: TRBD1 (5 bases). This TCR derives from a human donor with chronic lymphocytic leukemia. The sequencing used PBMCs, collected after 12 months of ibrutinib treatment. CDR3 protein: CASSQGGRGRANQPQHF. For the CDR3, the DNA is TGCGCCAGCAGCCAAGGCGGTCGGGGCAGGGCTAATCAGCCCCAGCATTTT.